Detailed here is one T cell receptor beta chain. Germline-derived CDR1 and CDR2 are SGDLS and YYNGEE. The CDR3 is 18 amino acids. Trimming removed 1 base from V and 0 bases from J; junction bases left unmatched: 9. This specimen comes from a study of blood T cells in healthy people across ages. Total RNA was extracted at no less than 6 micrograms per sample. Using a J-beta primer mix together with a sample-barcoded 5' primer, a second PCR was run for roughly 7 to 11 cycles. Each CDR3 protein gets one entry after TCRdb re-called the 5' RACE reads with MiXCR. Of about 1.1 million distinct CDR3 sequences listed, around two fifths are singletons.

The sequencing sample was made of blood. The chain is built from TRBV9 and TRBJ2-7, with 11 nucleotides matching TRBD2. This TCR derives from a man aged 18-30 years in good health. CDR3 nucleotides: TGTGCCAGCAGCGTATCGCTAGCGGGGGGTCCTCTCTCCTACGAGCAGTACTTC. Translation gives CASSVSLAGGPLSYEQYF.